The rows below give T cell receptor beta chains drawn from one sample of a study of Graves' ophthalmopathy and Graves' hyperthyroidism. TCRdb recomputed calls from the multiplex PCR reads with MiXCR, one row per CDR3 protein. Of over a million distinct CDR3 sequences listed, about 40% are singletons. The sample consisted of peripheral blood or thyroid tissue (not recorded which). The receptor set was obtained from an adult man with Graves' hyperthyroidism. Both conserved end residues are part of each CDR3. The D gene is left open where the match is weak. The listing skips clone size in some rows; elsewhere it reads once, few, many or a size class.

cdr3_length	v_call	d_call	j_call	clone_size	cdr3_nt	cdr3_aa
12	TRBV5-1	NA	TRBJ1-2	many	TGCGCCAGCAGCTTGGAGAGGGAAGGCTACACCTTC	CASSLEREGYTF
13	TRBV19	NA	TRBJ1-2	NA	TGTGCTAGTAGTACCCAGGACAGCTATGGCTACACCTTC	CASSTQDSYGYTF
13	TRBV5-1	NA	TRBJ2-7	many	TGCGCCAGCAGCTGGGAGAGGGATGATGAGCAGTACTTC	CASSWERDDEQYF
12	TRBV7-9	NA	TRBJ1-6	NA	TGTGCCAGCGGAAGAGGGGATTCACCCCTCCACTTT	CASGRGDSPLHF
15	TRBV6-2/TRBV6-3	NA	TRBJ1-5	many	TGTGCCAGCAGCCGAGGAGATAATAGCAATCAGCCCCAGCATTTT	CASSRGDNSNQPQHF
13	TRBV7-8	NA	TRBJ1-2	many	TGTGCCAGCAGCTTATTGGCGATGCGTGGCTACACCTTC	CASSLLAMRGYTF
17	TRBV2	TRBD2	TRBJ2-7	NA	TGTGCCAGCAGCCCGATGGGTAGCGGGGCAAGCTCCTACGAGCAGTACTTC	CASSPMGSGASSYEQYF
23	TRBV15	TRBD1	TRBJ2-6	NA	TGTGCCACCAGCAGAGTTGTTCCTACGAGCCGGGACAGGGCTCTTTCTGGGGCCAGCGTCCTGACTTTC	CATSRVVPTSRDRALSGASVLTF
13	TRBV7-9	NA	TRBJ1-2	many	TGTGCCAGCAGCTTAGCCCGGGACTATGGCTACACCTTC	CASSLARDYGYTF
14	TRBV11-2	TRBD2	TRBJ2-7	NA	TGTGCCAGCAGCTCGTCTAGCGGGACCCACGAGCAGTACTTC	CASSSSSGTHEQYF
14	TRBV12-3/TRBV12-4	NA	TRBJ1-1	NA	TGTGCCAGCACCCTTGGGCAGGGGAACACTGAAGCTTTCTTT	CASTLGQGNTEAFF
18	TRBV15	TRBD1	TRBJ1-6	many	TGTGCCACCAGCAGATCCGGGACAGGGATCGGCCATAATTCACCCCTCCACTTT	CATSRSGTGIGHNSPLHF
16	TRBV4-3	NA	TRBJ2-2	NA	TGCGCCAGTGGACGGGACACCTATGATCCTCGCCGGGAGCTGTTTTTT	CASGRDTYDPRRELFF
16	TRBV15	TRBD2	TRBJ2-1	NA	TGTGCCACCAGCAGAGCGGTCCAGCGGGGGAACAATGAGCAGTTCTTC	CATSRAVQRGNNEQFF
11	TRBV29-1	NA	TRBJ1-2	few	TGCACCGTACCGCAGGGGCGAGGCTACACCTTC	CTVPQGRGYTF
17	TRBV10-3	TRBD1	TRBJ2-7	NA	TGTGCCATCAGTGAGTCTCCGGGCGAGACAGGGTCCTACGAGCAGTACTTC	CAISESPGETGSYEQYF
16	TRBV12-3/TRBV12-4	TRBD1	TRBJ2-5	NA	TGTGCCAGCAGTTTATGGGGACAGGGCTTCAAGGAGCCCCAGTACTTC	CASSLWGQGFKEPQYF
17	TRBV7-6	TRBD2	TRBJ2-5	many	TGTGCCAGCAGCTTCCGGACTAGCGGGGACTATCAAGAGACCCAGTACTTC	CASSFRTSGDYQETQYF
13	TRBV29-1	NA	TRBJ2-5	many	TGCAGCGTTGATAAGGGGCAGCAAGAGACCCAGTACTTC	CSVDKGQQETQYF
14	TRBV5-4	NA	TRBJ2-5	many	TGTGCCAGCAGCTTCCCAGGGGCGACAGAGACCCAGTACTTC	CASSFPGATETQYF
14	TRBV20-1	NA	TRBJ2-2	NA	TGCAGTGCTAGCGTACATGCGATCACCGGGGAGCTGTTTTTT	CSASVHAITGELFF